A single T cell receptor beta chain is shown here with its context. Single viable CD3+CD4+CD8-CD45RO+ cells were sorted as the memory CD4+ T cells. TCRdb's copy holds only in-frame clones and misses some; the assay was immunoSEQ multiplex PCR. Found here are almost 55,000 clones, around 81% of them singletons; the top ten hold 1.6%. The data derive from a study of memory CD4+ T cells and cytomegalovirus serostatus. The origin of this receptor is an adult in good health and CMV-seronegative. What was sequenced was memory CD4+ T cells from blood.

CDR3 coding DNA: TGTGCCAGCAGTGAAACGACAGGGGCTGGCTATGGCTACACCTTC. Encoded protein: CASSETTGAGYGYTF. V gene TRBV2 combines with J gene TRBJ1-2, with 8 bases identical to TRBD1. CDR1 and CDR2 from the germline V gene are SNHLY and FYNNEI. With V trimmed by 2 bases and J by 4 bases, 6 bases remained unmatched. The CDR3 is 15 amino acids.